The 8 T cell receptor beta chains presented below share a single source sample, sequenced in a study of prognosis after radiotherapy for stage I lung cancer. Two-round multiplex PCR on genomic DNA was the method by which TCR beta CDR3 was amplified. Every TRBV and TRBJ gene had its own specific primer in first-round PCR. TCRdb re-analysed the multiplex PCR reads in MiXCR, keeping a single row per CDR3 protein. The sample has 30,000 to 35,000 distinct CDR3 sequences, 40% to 55% seen once; the top ten hold about 15%. Sequences were derived from PBMCs, sampled before or after stereotactic body radiation therapy (not recorded which). The receptors originated from a donor at least 50 years old with non-small cell lung cancer.

This clonotype is categorized as medium-sized. This sequence joins TRBV12-3 or TRBV12-4 and TRBJ1-2; tentative D call: TRBD1 (5 bases). V dropped 3 bases and J dropped 6 bases, with 11 bases sitting between them. The CDR3 loop spans 13 amino acids. CDR3 DNA sequence: TGTGCCAGCAGTTTGGAGGGGTTCGATGGCTACACCTTC. It encodes CASSLEGFDGYTF.

Concerning this clonotype itself: A read error is the likely source, as a far larger clone sits one nucleotide away. The chain carries TRBV7-9 and TRBJ2-1; 9 bases map to TRBD2. Germline CDR1 is SEHNR and CDR2 is FQNEAQ (reference sequence). The CDR3 length is 17 residues. V lost 5 bases, J lost 1 base, and 9 bases stayed unmatched. Here the CDR3 reads CASSDILAGGSYNEQFF. CDR3 nucleotide sequence: TGTGCCAGCAGCGACATACTAGCGGGTGGGTCCTACAATGAGCAGTTCTTC.

Ten or more counts support this clonotype. The V call is TRBV6-5, the J call TRBJ2-1, with a weak D call TRBD1 (6 bases). Germline V gene lookup returns CDR1 MNHEY and CDR2 SVGAGI. Trimming removed 10 bases from V and 7 bases from J, with 26 bases in between. The CDR3 is made up of 16 amino acids. The CDR3 loop is CATGTSRRLRVNEQFF. The CDR3 coding sequence is TGTGCCACGGGGACATCTAGACGGCTTAGAGTTAATGAGCAGTTCTTC.

Many counts were recorded for this clonotype. V usage is TRBV6-2 or TRBV6-3 and J usage is TRBJ2-1; TRBD2 matches at 7 bases. The ends lost 6 bases at V and 6 bases at J; junction bases unmatched: 8. The V gene's germline CDR1 is MNHEY and CDR2 SVGEGT. This CDR3 region has 14 residues. The CDR3 nucleotides read TGTGCCAGCAGGCCACTGGGGGGGGTCAATGAGCAGTTCTTC. It specifies CASRPLGGVNEQFF.

This chain uses TRBV12-3 or TRBV12-4 with TRBJ2-7, with 10 bases that match TRBD1. The CDR3 length is 15 residues. The V gene end was trimmed by 6 bases and the J gene end by 3 bases; junction bases not matched to a gene: 8. The CDR3 DNA reads as TGTGCCAGCAGCGATACGGGACAGGGGATCTACGAGCAGTACTTC. Its protein product is CASSDTGQGIYEQYF.

This clonotype occurred many times. The chain couples TRBV2 to TRBJ2-1; TRBD2 matches 7 bases. CDR1 is SNHLY and CDR2 is FYNNEI in the germline V gene. The CDR3 has 15 amino acids. V shed 7 bases and J 4 bases; nucleotides not matched to a gene: 10. DNA for the CDR3: TGTGCCAGCATACGAAGCGGGACTGAATACAATGAGCAGTTCTTC. Encoded protein: CASIRSGTEYNEQFF.

This chain joins TRBV30 and TRBJ2-7, with D perhaps being TRBD1 or TRBD2 (5 bases each). The germline V and J ends were trimmed by 2 bases and 0 bases, with 14 bases remaining between them. Germline V gives CDR1 GTSNPN, CDR2 SVGIG (reference sequence). The CDR3 length is 15 residues. CDR3 bases: TGTGCCTGGAGTAACACCGGGACGGCCTCCTACGAGCAGTACTTC. Translating gives CAWSNTGTASYEQYF.

Ten or more counts support this clonotype. V usage is TRBV9 and J usage is TRBJ1-5; D is unresolved. Germline CDR1 and CDR2: SGDLS and YYNGEE. V was cut by 0 bases and J by 3 bases, with 4 bases left in between. This CDR3 contains 13 residues. The CDR3 nucleotides read TGTGCCAGCAGCGTAGCTCCCAATCAGCCCCAGCATTTT. This sequence encodes CASSVAPNQPQHF.